Given below is one T cell receptor beta chain in context. Its specificity is not known. Unique molecular identifiers had been added to the TCR beta cDNA libraries. T cells, about 0.95 to 10 million of them, yielded 500,000 or so cDNA molecules. Each CDR3 protein gets one entry after TCRdb re-called the PCR reads with MiXCR. The sample has about 430,000 distinct CDR3 sequences; over 30% are singletons. Unmatched junction bases numbered 6, after V lost 4 bases and J lost 3 bases. This CDR3 has 16 residues. Per germline, CDR1 LGHDT and CDR2 YNNKEL (reference sequence). This sample is part of a study of post-analysis software for immune sequencing data. Study-level information: Recorded subtypes: relapsing-remitting, secondary progressive, progressive-relapsing; some patients unannotated. Study results and caveats: Samples from a shared batch, those prepared together, strongly co-clustered by F measure. Patients showed TRBV5-6, TRBV5-1 and TRBV20-1 among five TRBV segments more frequent than in controls. In multiple sclerosis, normalized Chao1 diversity was significantly below that of controls.

The genes are TRBV3-1 and TRBJ2-1, with 10 bases matching TRBD2. The source is a girl aged 2 to 9 with multiple sclerosis. Specimen: blood. CDR3 in DNA: TGTGCCAGCAGCCCTAGCGGGGGAAGCGTCTACAATGAGCAGTTCTTC. Translation gives CASSPSGGSVYNEQFF.